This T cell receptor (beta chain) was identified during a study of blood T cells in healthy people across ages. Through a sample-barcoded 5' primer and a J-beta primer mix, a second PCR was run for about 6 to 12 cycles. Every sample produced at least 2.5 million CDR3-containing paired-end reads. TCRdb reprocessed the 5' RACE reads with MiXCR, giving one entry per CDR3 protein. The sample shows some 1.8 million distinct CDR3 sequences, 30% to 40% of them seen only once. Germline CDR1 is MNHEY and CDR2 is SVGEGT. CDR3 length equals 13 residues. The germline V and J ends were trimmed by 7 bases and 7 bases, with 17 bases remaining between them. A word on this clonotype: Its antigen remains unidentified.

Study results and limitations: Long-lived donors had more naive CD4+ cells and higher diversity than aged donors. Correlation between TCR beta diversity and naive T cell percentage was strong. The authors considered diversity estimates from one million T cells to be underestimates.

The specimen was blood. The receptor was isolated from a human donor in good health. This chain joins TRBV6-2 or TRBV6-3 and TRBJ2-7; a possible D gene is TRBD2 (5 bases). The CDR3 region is CASTLTRTGEQYF. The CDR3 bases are TGTGCCAGCACCTTAACCCGGACGGGGGAGCAGTACTTC.